One and the same sample provided the 24 T cell receptor beta chains below, sequenced in a study of shared clonotypes between healthy human individuals. Measured with immunoSEQ multiplex PCR; TCRdb has only the in-frame clones, and not every one. The table has 150,000 to 200,000 clones, over 80% seen once; the top ten hold 0.067%. Sequenced input: naive CD4+ T cells sorted from blood. Subset meaning: CD45RA+ positively selected. These receptors were collected from a woman aged 25-40 years in good health.

This rearrangement joins TRBV7-6 to TRBJ2-3; 12 bases fit TRBD2. This CDR3 has 17 residues. Germline loops: CDR1 SGHVS, CDR2 FNYEAQ. V was clipped by 3 bases and J by 3 bases; unmatched bases: 7. In nucleotides, the CDR3 is TGTGCCAGCAGCTTGGGGCCTAGCGGGAGGGCTACAGATACGCAGTATTTT. Translating it yields CASSLGPSGRATDTQYF.

V gene TRBV28 combines with J gene TRBJ2-7; 10 bases are a match to TRBD1. CDR3 size: 16 residues. The germline V gene encodes CDR1 MDHEN and CDR2 SYDVKM. With 6 bases clipped from V and 2 bases from J, the junction kept 10 bases outside the gene matches. CDR3 region: CASSEIGQGVPYEQYF. For the CDR3, the DNA is TGTGCCAGCAGCGAGATAGGACAGGGGGTGCCCTACGAGCAGTACTTC.

The V and J genes are TRBV6-6 and TRBJ1-6; D not resolved. The CDR3 has 16 amino acids. Germline CDR1 and CDR2: MNHNY and SVGAGI (reference sequence). The V end was cut by 7 bases, the J end by 0 bases, with 13 bases between. The DNA of the CDR3 is TGTGCCAGCACCTGGGGAGGGAGCTCCTATAATTCACCCCTCCACTTT. Encoded protein: CASTWGGSSYNSPLHF.

The rearrangement joins TRBV28 to TRBJ1-1; D is undetermined. The CDR3 contains 11 residues. The ends were cut back, 6 bases at V and 1 base at J, with 3 bases in the middle. Germline V gene sequence: CDR1 MDHEN, CDR2 SYDVKM. The CDR3 nucleotides read TGTGCCAGCAGGAAGAACACTGAAGCTTTCTTT. Translation: CASRKNTEAFF.

The chain combines TRBV11-2 with TRBJ2-7, with D possibly TRBD2 on 6 matching bases. V dropped 1 base and J dropped 4 bases, with 17 bases sitting between them. Germline CDR1 reads SGHAT; CDR2 reads FQNNGV. The CDR3 contains 16 residues. CDR3 sequence: CASSLGLARQLYEQYF. The CDR3 DNA reads as TGTGCCAGCAGCTTAGGGCTAGCGCGCCAATTATACGAGCAGTACTTC. Looking up the rest from reference TRBV11-2 and TRBJ2-7 gives the full variable domain: EAGVAQSPRYKIIEKRQSVAFWCNPISGHATLYWYQQILGQGPKLLIQFQNNGVVDDSQLPKDRFSAERLKGVDSTLKIQPAKLEDSAVYLCASSLGLARQLYEQYFGPGTRLTVT.

The V call is TRBV5-4, the J call TRBJ2-5; 11 nucleotides line up with TRBD2. With the DNA end fitting TRBJ2-7 better, the J assignment may be wrong. Per the germline V gene, CDR1 is SGHNT and CDR2 is YYREEE (reference sequence). The CDR3 length is 15 residues. CDR3 amino acids: CASSSSGTSGYEQYF. CDR3 in DNA: TGTGCCAGCAGCTCCTCCGGGACTAGCGGATACGAGCAGTACTTC.

The chain employs TRBV28 and TRBJ1-1; the match to TRBD1 covers 9 bases. V trimming: 6 bases; J trimming: 6 bases; junction bases outside the gene matches: 23. The CDR3 runs 19 residues. CDR1 and CDR2 (germline): MDHEN, SYDVKM. The CDR3 loop is CASSSVPYTTGGVGPEAFF. The CDR3 DNA reads TGTGCCAGCAGCTCTGTCCCTTACACGACAGGGGGTGTGGGGCCTGAAGCTTTCTTT.

This clone was seen only a few times. This chain joins TRBV7-9 and TRBJ2-7; TRBD1 is a possible D gene (6 bases). V was shortened by 1 base and J by 5 bases, with 12 bases between the two germline ends. Germline CDR1 is SEHNR and CDR2 is FQNEAQ (reference sequence). CDR3 length: 14 amino acids. The CDR3 bases are TGTGCCAGCAGCTTAGAAAGCAGGGGCGACGAGCAGTACTTC. Its protein product is CASSLESRGDEQYF.

The rearrangement uses TRBV2 and TRBJ1-5; D gene ambiguous. Trimming removed 6 bases from V and 2 bases from J, with 17 bases in between. CDR3 length: 16 amino acids. CDR1 and CDR2 (germline): SNHLY, FYNNEI. The CDR3 spells CASSRPRTAGNQPQHF. Written as DNA, the CDR3 is TGTGCCAGCAGCCGGCCCAGGACGGCCGGCAATCAGCCCCAGCATTTT.

This chain links TRBV28 with TRBJ2-7; 12 positions match TRBD2. Germline CDR1 is MDHEN and CDR2 is SYDVKM. V was clipped by 7 bases and J by 3 bases; unmatched bases: 4. This CDR3 is built from 14 residues. The CDR3 here is CASKLAGGFYEQYF. The CDR3 DNA follows: TGTGCCAGCAAACTAGCGGGAGGTTTCTACGAGCAGTACTTC. Supplemented by reference TRBV28 and TRBJ2-7, the full variable domain reads DVKVTQSSRYLVKRTGEKVFLECVQDMDHENMFWYRQDPGLGLRLIYFSYDVKMKEKGDIPEGYSVSREKKERFSLILESASTNQTSMYLCASKLAGGFYEQYFGPGTRLTVT.

This rearrangement joins TRBV4-1 to TRBJ2-7; 9 positions agree with TRBD2. Losses at the gene ends were 0 bases for V and 7 bases for J; bases not matched to a gene: 13. The CDR3 runs to 17 residues. Germline CDR1 MGHRA, CDR2 YSYEKL. The CDR3 reads CASSQEIGLAGYGEQYF. The CDR3 DNA follows: TGCGCCAGCAGCCAAGAGATAGGGCTAGCGGGATACGGGGAGCAGTACTTC.

V and J are TRBV5-4 and TRBJ2-5; 8 bases map to TRBD2. The DNA end favors TRBJ2-7, so the J call may be wrong. This CDR3 has 17 residues. Germline CDR1 SGHNT, CDR2 YYREEE (reference sequence). This CDR3 is CASSPAPEGSGSNEQYF. The CDR3 coding sequence is TGTGCCAGCAGTCCAGCCCCGGAAGGAAGCGGGAGCAACGAGCAGTACTTC.

In its sample, this clone was seen once. CDR3 sequence reads: CASSLGQGGRLSQPQHF. The CDR3 nucleotides read TGTGCCAGCAGCCTGGGACAGGGAGGTCGGCTGAGTCAGCCCCAGCATTTT. This rearrangement joins TRBV28 to TRBJ1-5; TRBD1 aligns across 9 bases. Trimming at V came to 6 bases and at J to 6 bases, leaving 15 bases not matched to a gene. The CDR3 runs 17 residues. Germline V gene data show CDR1 as MDHEN and CDR2 as SYDVKM.

This clone was counted a single time. CDR3 residues: CASSPTGGHYEQYF. The CDR3 bases are TGTGCCAGCAGCCCCACCGGCGGACACTACGAGCAGTACTTC. The chain carries TRBV2 and TRBJ2-5; D is possibly TRBD1 (5 bases). The closer fit of TRBJ2-7 to the DNA end suggests the J call may be wrong. In germline, CDR1 is SNHLY, CDR2 FYNNEI. This CDR3 contains 14 residues.

This clone was counted once. The chain combines TRBV6-6 with TRBJ1-1, with D perhaps TRBD1 (6 bases). Germline loops: CDR1 MNHNY, CDR2 SVGAGI (reference sequence). The CDR3 is 13 residues long. V gave up 4 bases and J gave up 5 bases, with 11 bases separating them. The CDR3 is CASSLGAGTEAFF. CDR3 DNA sequence: TGTGCCAGCAGTTTGGGGGCAGGAACTGAAGCTTTCTTT.

The V call is TRBV14, the J call TRBJ2-5; 15 nucleotides match TRBD2. The trim removed 4 bases at V and 2 bases at J, leaving 2 bases unmatched. Germline CDR1 and CDR2: SGHDN and FVKESK. The CDR3 has 16 residues. The CDR3 DNA reads TGTGCCAGCAGCCTTGGACTAGCGGGAGGGCAAGAGACCCAGTACTTC. It codes for CASSLGLAGGQETQYF.

This clone was found once. Here the CDR3 DNA reads TGTGCCAGCAGTTTATCTGAGATGAACACTGAAGCTTTCTTT. Translated: CASSLSEMNTEAFF. The chain employs TRBV28 and TRBJ1-1; D call uncertain. Germline CDR1 is MDHEN and CDR2 is SYDVKM. The CDR3 length is 14 residues. The V end lost 1 base, the J end lost 0 bases, and 6 bases lay between the germline ends.

CDR3 DNA: TGTGCCAGCAGTGAAGGGACAGCCAGCAATCAGCCCCAGCATTTT. This encodes CASSEGTASNQPQHF. The chain recombines TRBV2 with TRBJ1-5, with a possible D match to TRBD1 (6 bases). The germline V gene encodes CDR1 SNHLY and CDR2 FYNNEI. V shed 1 base and J shed 1 base, with 8 bases lying between them. The CDR3 spans 15 residues.

The chain uses TRBV10-1 and TRBJ2-7; 9 nucleotides match TRBD2. CDR3 length: 16 amino acids. The V gene end was trimmed by 6 bases and the J gene end by 2 bases; junction bases not matched to a gene: 11. Germline V gene data show CDR1 as WNHNN and CDR2 as SYGVQD (reference sequence). DNA of the CDR3: TGCGCCAGCAGCTCTACGACAGGACTAGCGACCTACGAGCAGTACTTC. Protein: CASSSTTGLATYEQYF.

The J gene is TRBJ2-7, the V gene TRBV29-1; 8 bases fit TRBD2. Germline lookup yields CDR1 SQVTM and CDR2 ANQGSEA. The CDR3 totals 13 residues. V lost 4 bases and J lost 5; bases outside the gene matches: 7. The CDR3 here is CSVVSGSGDEQYF. CDR3 nucleotides: TGCAGCGTTGTAAGCGGGAGTGGCGACGAGCAGTACTTC.

The chain employs TRBV4-1 and TRBJ2-5; TRBD2 aligns across 7 bases. The closer fit of TRBJ2-7 to the DNA end suggests the J call may be wrong. Germline V CDR1 and CDR2: MGHRA, YSYEKL. The CDR3 sequence is 15 residues long. CDR3 amino acids: CASSQYWGGPYEQYF. CDR3 nucleotide sequence: TGCGCCAGCAGCCAATACTGGGGGGGTCCCTACGAGCAGTACTTC.

V usage is TRBV18 and J usage is TRBJ1-1, with D maybe TRBD1 (5 bases). Germline V gives CDR1 KGHSH, CDR2 LQKENI. CDR3 length: 15 residues. Trimming cost V 4 bases and J 0 bases, with 12 bases left between them. Written as DNA, the CDR3 is TGTGCCAGCTCACTTAGGGACGGCATGAACACTGAAGCTTTCTTT. Translation gives CASSLRDGMNTEAFF.

This sequence joins TRBV28 and TRBJ2-1; possibly TRBD2 for D (6 bases). This CDR3 has 15 residues. Germline V gene sequence: CDR1 MDHEN, CDR2 SYDVKM. Trimming stripped 7 bases from V and 0 bases from J, with 13 bases between. For the CDR3, the DNA is TGTGCCAGCACCCTTAGCGGAGACTCCTACAATGAGCAGTTCTTC. This translates into CASTLSGDSYNEQFF.

The CDR3 sequence is CASSPARQGTYEQYF. The CDR3 coding sequence is TGTGCCAGCAGTCCTGCTCGACAGGGAACCTACGAGCAGTACTTC. The chain carries TRBV2 and TRBJ2-7; 7 positions agree with TRBD1. With 5 bases clipped from V and 2 bases from J, the junction kept 9 bases outside the gene matches. Germline assignment: CDR1 SNHLY and CDR2 FYNNEI. The CDR3 covers 15 residues.